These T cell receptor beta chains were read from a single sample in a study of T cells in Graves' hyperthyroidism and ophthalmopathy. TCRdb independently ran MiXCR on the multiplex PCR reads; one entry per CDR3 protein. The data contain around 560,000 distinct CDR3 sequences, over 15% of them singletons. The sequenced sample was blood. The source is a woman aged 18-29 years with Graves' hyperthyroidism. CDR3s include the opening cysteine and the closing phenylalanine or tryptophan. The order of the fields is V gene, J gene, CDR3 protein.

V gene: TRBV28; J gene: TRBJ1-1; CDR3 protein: CASRPQGGETEAFF
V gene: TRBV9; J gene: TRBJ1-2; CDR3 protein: CASSRQGVTYGYTF
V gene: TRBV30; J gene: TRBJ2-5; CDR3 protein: CAWSTLAGGPQETQYF
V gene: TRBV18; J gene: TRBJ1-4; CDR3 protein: CASSPVGGASEKLFF
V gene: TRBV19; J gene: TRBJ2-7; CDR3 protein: CASSSRERLYEQYF
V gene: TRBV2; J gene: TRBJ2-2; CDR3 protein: CASSEVAGNTGELFF
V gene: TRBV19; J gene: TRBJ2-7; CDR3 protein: CAGSIVLGVSYEQYF
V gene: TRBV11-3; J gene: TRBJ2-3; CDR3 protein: CASSGTGRDTQYF
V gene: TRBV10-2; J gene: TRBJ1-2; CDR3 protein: CASSEFSPGANYGYTF
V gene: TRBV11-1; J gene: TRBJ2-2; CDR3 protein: CASSLTRAVIGELFF
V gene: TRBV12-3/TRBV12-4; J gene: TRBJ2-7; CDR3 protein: CASSLWGLAEVSYEQYF
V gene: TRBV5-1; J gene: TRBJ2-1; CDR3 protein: CASSFLAGVENEQFF
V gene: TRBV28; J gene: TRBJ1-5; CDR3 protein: CASSFRNREIYQPQHF
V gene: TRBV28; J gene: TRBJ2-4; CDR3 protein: CASTERLAKNIQYF
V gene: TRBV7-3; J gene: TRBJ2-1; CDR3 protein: CASSLSSEQFF
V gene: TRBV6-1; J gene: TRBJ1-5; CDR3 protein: CASSKLQGTHQPQHF
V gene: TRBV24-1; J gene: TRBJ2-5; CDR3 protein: CASEGQGKETQYF
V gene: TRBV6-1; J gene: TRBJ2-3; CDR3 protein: CASSEYRGATVSDTQYF
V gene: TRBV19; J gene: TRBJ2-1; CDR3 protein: CANSTGSDYNEQFF
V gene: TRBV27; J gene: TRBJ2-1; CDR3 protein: CASSLSSTGNEQFF
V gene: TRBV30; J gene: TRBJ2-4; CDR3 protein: CAWSHTHYDIQYF
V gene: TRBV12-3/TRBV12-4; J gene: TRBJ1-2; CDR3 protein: CASSLAGLNYDYTF
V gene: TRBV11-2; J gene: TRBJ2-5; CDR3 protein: CASSLVGGGETQYF
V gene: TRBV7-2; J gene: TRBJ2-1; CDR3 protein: CASSLGTGRYNEQFF
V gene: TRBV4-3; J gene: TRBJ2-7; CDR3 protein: CASSRYRDGPYEQYF
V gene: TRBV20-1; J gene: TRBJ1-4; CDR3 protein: CSAAGTATNEKLFF
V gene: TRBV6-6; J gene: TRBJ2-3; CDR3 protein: CASSYWGGASEGAPQYF
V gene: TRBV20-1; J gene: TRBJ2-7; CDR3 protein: CSAGTSDWGEQYF
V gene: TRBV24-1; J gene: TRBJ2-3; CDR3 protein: CATGQGGDTQYF
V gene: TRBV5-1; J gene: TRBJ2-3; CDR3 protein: CASSLSVADTQYF
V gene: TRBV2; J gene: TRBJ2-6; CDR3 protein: CASSAKLSGANVLTF
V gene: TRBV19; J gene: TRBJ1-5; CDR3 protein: CASSISRSGMDQPQHF
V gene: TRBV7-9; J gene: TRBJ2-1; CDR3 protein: CASSGPGHLAGGQYNEQFF
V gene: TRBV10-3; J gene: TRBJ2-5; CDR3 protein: CAISEMGQLQETQYF
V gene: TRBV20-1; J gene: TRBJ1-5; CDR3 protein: CSASISEYQPQHF
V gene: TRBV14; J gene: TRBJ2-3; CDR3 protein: CASSLTGYRRPDTQYF
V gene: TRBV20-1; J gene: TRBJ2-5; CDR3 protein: CSARGVVAGVETQYF
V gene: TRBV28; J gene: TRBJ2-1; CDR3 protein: CASRRQGATYNEQFF
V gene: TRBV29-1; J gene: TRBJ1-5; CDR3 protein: CSVGISGDSNQPQHF
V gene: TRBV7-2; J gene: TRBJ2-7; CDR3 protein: CASSARTESYEQYF
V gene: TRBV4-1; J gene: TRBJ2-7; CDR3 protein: CASSQGEAYEQYF
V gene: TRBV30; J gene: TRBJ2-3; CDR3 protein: CAWSRIRGTDTQYF
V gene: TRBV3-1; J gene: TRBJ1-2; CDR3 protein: CASSQAGTGYTDGYTF
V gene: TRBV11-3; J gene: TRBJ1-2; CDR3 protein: CASSQAVGTGNYGYTF
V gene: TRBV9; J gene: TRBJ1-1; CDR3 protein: CASSVELGPNTEAFF
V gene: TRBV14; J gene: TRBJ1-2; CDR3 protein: CASSQLVGSGRSNYGYTF
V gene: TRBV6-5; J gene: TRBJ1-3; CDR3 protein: CASSYDGSRGNTIYF
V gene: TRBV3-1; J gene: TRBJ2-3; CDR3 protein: CASSQDRQIYTDTQYF
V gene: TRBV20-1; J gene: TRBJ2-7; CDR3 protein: CSARLAGGLYEQYF
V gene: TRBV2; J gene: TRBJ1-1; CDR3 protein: CASNQQNLWTLNTEAFF
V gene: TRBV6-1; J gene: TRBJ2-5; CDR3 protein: CASSEARAFGETQYF
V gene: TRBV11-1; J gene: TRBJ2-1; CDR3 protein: CASSLLVLLAGNNEQFF
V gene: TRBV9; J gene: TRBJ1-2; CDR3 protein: CASSVDSGQGNGYTF
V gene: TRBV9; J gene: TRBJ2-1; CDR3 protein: CASSVTGQGAFTEQFF
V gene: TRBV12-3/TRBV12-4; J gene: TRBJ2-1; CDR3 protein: CASRPLAGGLYNEQFF
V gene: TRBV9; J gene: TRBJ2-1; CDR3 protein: CASSVELRGFSYNEQFF
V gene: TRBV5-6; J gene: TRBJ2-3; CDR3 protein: CASSPSGGASTDTQYF
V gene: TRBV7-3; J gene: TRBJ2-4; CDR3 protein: CASSLDGARVAKNIQYF